This T cell receptor (beta chain) derives from a study of T cell responses to AZD1222 COVID-19 vaccine. General study results and limits: Breadth and depth of Spike-specific TCRs rose after two AZD1222 doses.

The protocol was immunoSEQ multiplex PCR, while the TCRdb copy is restricted to in-frame clones and leaves out a portion. The sample records 96,000 or so clones, 80% to 90% being singletons. A remark on this clone: The antigen remains undetermined.

This CDR3 comprises 13 residues. V was cut by 3 bases and J by 0 bases, with 5 bases left in between. Germline lookup yields CDR1 LNHDA and CDR2 SQIVND (reference sequence). V and J are TRBV19 and TRBJ1-1; D is undetermined. The TCR sequence derives from an adult in good health. The specimen comprised peripheral blood, sampled on day 0 of AZD1222 vaccination. The CDR3 coding sequence is TGTGCCAGTAGTATTATCCTGAACACTGAAGCTTTCTTT. This encodes CASSIILNTEAFF.